The present TCR beta chain was sequenced within a study of beta chain features in type 1 diabetes listed by TCRdb under 2018. Notes on the research overall: Mean age, gender distribution, total cell number and subset yield were not different between patients and healthy donors. A total of about 100,000,000 sorted cells were examined across all samples, and RNA yield correlated strongly with the number of cells per subset. The study compared the TCRB repertoires of sorted circulating CD4+ T cell subsets in recently diagnosed type 1 diabetes patients with those in matched healthy donors. Regulatory and stem cell-like memory subsets were isolated from only 8 patients and roughly eight healthy donors, whereas naive and central memory subsets came from all 28 donors.

From a lookup of the germline V gene, CDR1 and CDR2 are SGHRS and YFSETQ. Including cysteine and phenylalanine, the CDR3 has 15 amino acids. The read is trimmed to its CDR3 DNA, 45 bases read in frame from base 1. V is cut back by 3 bases and J by 6 bases, with 9 bases in the junction unmatched. Here is what the overall study found, with its caveats: Sequencing cDNA rather than genomic DNA could over-represent highly expressing activated cells, although activation and CD3 levels did not differ between groups. A moderate but significant shortening of TCRB CDR3 length was observed in type 1 diabetes patients in all four CD4+ subsets. Naive, central memory and regulatory TCRB repertoires appeared more similar among patients than among healthy donors. PCR may preferentially amplify shorter templates, but because patient and control samples were amplified and corrected together, any resulting skew would affect both groups equally. Patients with type 1 diabetes made fewer insertions and deleted more nucleotides at VDJ recombination sites, implying thymic rearrangement abnormalities. Because small numbers of individuals were included in the HLA sub-analyses, any influence of HLA type on TCRB rearrangement was left unresolved.

Each donor gave one peripheral blood draw, averaging roughly 0.11 L, which was collected into heparinised tubes. Using a panel that included CD45RO, CCR7, CD25, CD127, CD95 and CD27, naive, central memory, regulatory and stem cell-like memory CD4+ T cells were sorted on a BD FACSAria II. A purity above 98% was achieved for all sorted populations. PBMCs were isolated immediately by Lymphoprep density gradient centrifugation and stained directly without culture. So that batch effects would be minimized, each experiment stained and sorted samples in pairs, pairing one healthy donor with one patient. Comment on this clone: The clone's antigen remains unknown. No base quality information exists; no much larger clone differs at one position.

All of the isolated RNA was reverse transcribed with the High Capacity cDNA Reverse Transcription Kit, so expressed TCRB transcripts were sequenced. Deep immunoSEQ sequencing was applied to naive, central memory and regulatory T cell samples, giving an average of approximately 3.8 million total reads per sample. Sorted cells were lysed in RLT buffer, and RNA was extracted using DNase-treated RNeasy Micro or Mini kits according to cell number. To prevent cross-contamination, each cell subset was processed individually, whereas patient and healthy donor samples were processed jointly. The immunoSEQ multiplex PCR was used to amplify TCRB sequences from cDNA, generating 87-bp fragments that spanned the CDR3 region. The amplicons were sequenced using the Illumina HiSeq platform. On the authors' methods: Synthetic template baselines were used to correct PCR bias computationally, reads within Hamming distance 2 were collapsed together, and singletons that could not be merged were discarded. Reads were aligned against IMGT to assign V, D and J genes, CDR3 length and insertions or deletions at six rearrangement sites. Within each subset, clonotype counts were normalized to sorted cell number, and only after that were true diversity and Gini coefficients computed with the tcR R package. Repertoire sharing was quantified using the overlap coefficient calculated on TCRB nucleotide sequences. Out-of-frame TCRB sequences from naive cells were analyzed as a proxy for the pre-selection repertoire. TCRdb took over this immuneACCESS table, retaining in-frame rearrangements with V and J assigned. Such tables are incomplete; in checked studies, under half of the missing clones stem from an unresolved V gene, and the remainder is unexplained. V, J and clone size are those of that table, while D and trimming were read from the DNA. This sample holds over 650,000 clones; about an eighth were observed only once. 0.035% to 0.045% of the sample lies in the top ten.

Sequencing input: naive CD4+ T cells from blood. The cell subset or site label, as the study defines it: true naive CD4+ T cells. This receptor was identified in a man aged 18 to 35 with type 1 diabetes. The chain is encoded by TRBV5-1 joined to TRBJ2-7; TRBD2 fits 10 bases in the junction. DNA sequence: TGCGCCAGCAGCTCTCTTAGCGGGAGGAGCTCCGAGCAGTACTTC. The encoded protein is CASSSLSGRSSEQYF.